Shown below are 21 T cell receptor beta chains from a single sample sequenced in a study of shared clonotypes between healthy human individuals. Data came from immunoSEQ multiplex PCR; TCRdb stores just in-frame clones and leaves some out. The sample shows some 680,000 clones, less than 80% of them seen only once. Sequencing used memory CD4+ T cells sorted from blood. This sample's subset: CD45RA-negative fraction. The source is a woman aged 25 to 39 in good health.

This sequence joins TRBV28 and TRBJ1-2; D uncertain. Between the trimmed V and J ends, which lost 4 bases and 8 bases, there was a span of 11 bases. The germline V gene has CDR1 MDHEN and CDR2 SYDVKM. The CDR3 contains 12 residues. This CDR3 is CASSYGSKGYTF. The CDR3 DNA reads TGTGCCAGCAGTTACGGGTCTAAAGGCTACACCTTC.

This clone was found a few times. The rearrangement uses TRBV28 and TRBJ1-5; 7 bases line up with TRBD1. V shed 5 bases and J 4 bases; nucleotides not matched to a gene: 14. Germline CDR1 MDHEN, CDR2 SYDVKM. CDR3 size: 17 residues. The CDR3 DNA is TGTGCCAGCAGTGACCCGACAGGGTTCTGGAGGAATCAGCCCCAGCATTTT. Protein product: CASSDPTGFWRNQPQHF.

The rearrangement joins TRBV6-5 to TRBJ2-3; 10 nucleotides align to TRBD1. With 4 bases clipped from V and 3 bases from J, the junction kept 7 bases outside the gene matches. Germline V CDR1 and CDR2: MNHEY, SVGAGI. The CDR3 has 16 amino acids. CDR3 sequence (DNA): TGTGCCAGCAGTTCACGCCGGGACAGGGGTACAGATACGCAGTATTTT. Translated, it gives CASSSRRDRGTDTQYF.

Turning to this clone: This clone may be a read error of a much larger clone one base away. Other DNA sequences in this specimen translate into the identical CDR3. The rearrangement joins TRBV28 to TRBJ1-1, with TRBD1 identical over 7 bases. Per germline, CDR1 MDHEN and CDR2 SYDVKM. The CDR3 is 15 amino acids. The CDR3 DNA follows: TGTGCTAGCAGTCCCCGGGGAGGGGGCGGCACTGAAGCTTTCTTT. Amino acids: CASSPRGGGGTEAFF.

This sequence joins TRBV10-1 and TRBJ2-7, with D tentatively TRBD2 (5 bases). CDR1 WNHNN and CDR2 SYGVQD come from the germline V gene (reference sequence). This CDR3 contains 13 residues. V lost 0 bases and J 3 bases, leaving 6 bases between the germline ends. The chain's CDR3 is CASSESAGYEQYF. As DNA, the CDR3 is TGCGCCAGCAGTGAGTCGGCGGGCTACGAGCAGTACTTC.

This clone was detected only a few times. This chain uses TRBV10-3 with TRBJ1-4; D may be TRBD1 (6 bases). The CDR3 is made up of 16 amino acids. The germline V gene has CDR1 ENHRY and CDR2 SYGVKD. Trimming removed 4 bases at V and 3 bases at J, with 15 bases between. DNA of the CDR3: TGTGCCATCAGTGGTGGAGGGGGGTCCGCTAATGAAAAACTGTTTTTT. Translated, it gives CAISGGGGSANEKLFF.

This chain uses TRBV4-1 with TRBJ2-5; D is perhaps TRBD2 (6 bases). The CDR3 runs to 15 residues. Trimming left V 9 bases short and J 2 bases short, with 19 bases between. Germline values: CDR1 MGHRA, CDR2 YSYEKL. The CDR3 nucleotides are TGCGCCAGTTCCAACCCCATCGGGGGTCAAGAGACCCAGTACTTC. Protein sequence: CASSNPIGGQETQYF.

The rearrangement joins TRBV5-1 to TRBJ2-7, with 11 bases matching TRBD2. The V gene's germline CDR1 is SGHRS and CDR2 YFSETQ. Trimming took 2 bases from V and 1 from J; bases not matched to a gene: 2. This CDR3 region has 15 residues. For the CDR3, the DNA is TGCGCCAGCAGCTTTCGGACTAGCGGGTCCTACGAGCAGTACTTC. Residues: CASSFRTSGSYEQYF.

This clone was seen only once. The rearrangement links TRBV4-1 to TRBJ2-5; the match to TRBD2 covers 10 bases. In germline, CDR1 is MGHRA, CDR2 YSYEKL. V shed 6 bases and J 4 bases; nucleotides not matched to a gene: 11. The CDR3 runs to 16 residues. DNA of the CDR3: TGCGCCAGCAGGGGGGCTAGCGGGAGCTCTTTAGAGACCCAGTACTTC. It specifies CASRGASGSSLETQYF.

J is TRBJ2-7 and V is TRBV6-5; 7 positions agree with TRBD1. Germline V gene data show CDR1 as MNHEY and CDR2 as SVGAGI. The ends lost 6 bases at V and 5 bases at J; junction bases unmatched: 7. CDR3 size: 13 residues. In nucleotides, the CDR3 is TGTGCCAGCAGGAGGGGGCCATCCCACGAGCAGTACTTC. This translates into CASRRGPSHEQYF.

The V call is TRBV20-1, the J call TRBJ2-1; D perhaps matches TRBD1 (7 bases). V lost 6 bases to trimming and J lost 8 bases, with 11 bases between them. CDR1 and CDR2 (germline): DFQATT, SNEGSKA (reference sequence). This CDR3 contains 11 residues. Here the CDR3 reads CSARGADEQFF. In DNA, the CDR3 is TGCAGTGCCAGGGGGGCTGATGAGCAGTTCTTC.

The chain carries TRBV11-3 and TRBJ2-2; D gene unclear. The CDR3 contains 12 residues. Germline V gene sequence: CDR1 SGHNT, CDR2 YENEEA. Trimming took off 0 bases at V and 7 bases at J, with 3 bases between the two ends. CDR3 in amino acids: CASSLEYGELFF. For the CDR3, the DNA is TGTGCCAGCAGCTTAGAATACGGGGAGCTGTTTTTT.

In its sample, this clone was seen a few times. V and J are TRBV5-1 and TRBJ2-3; D gene unclear. V was clipped by 1 base and J by 5 bases, with 11 bases between them. The CDR3 has 14 amino acids. Germline V CDR1 and CDR2: SGHRS, YFSETQ. DNA of the CDR3: TGCGCCAGCAGCTTGCGAAGTAGAGGAGATACGCAGTATTTT. Protein: CASSLRSRGDTQYF. Based on the CDR3 plus reference TRBV5-1 and TRBJ2-3, the full variable domain is KAGVTQTPRYLIKTRGQQVTLSCSPISGHRSVSWYQQTPGQGLQFLFEYFSETQRNKGNFPGRFSGRQFSNSRSEMNVSTLELGDSALYLCASSLRSRGDTQYFGPGTRLTVL.

This clone was seen repeatedly, ten times or more. The rearrangement uses TRBV14 and TRBJ2-1; 7 positions match TRBD1. Trimming at V came to 3 bases and at J to 4 bases, leaving 3 bases not matched to a gene. CDR1 and CDR2 (germline): SGHDN, FVKESK. This CDR3 is built from 14 residues. CDR3 sequence (DNA): TGTGCCAGCAGCCATGGACAGGTTTACAATGAGCAGTTCTTC. This gives the protein CASSHGQVYNEQFF.

The chain links TRBV19 to TRBJ1-5; D is possibly TRBD1 (6 bases). This CDR3 is 17 amino acids long. Trimming cost V 4 bases and J 1 base, with 17 bases left between them. Germline V gene lookup returns CDR1 LNHDA and CDR2 SQIVND (reference sequence). This CDR3 is CASSRLQGIGSNQPQHF. In DNA, the CDR3 is TGTGCCAGTAGTAGGTTACAGGGAATAGGAAGCAATCAGCCCCAGCATTTT.

Remarks on this clone: A clone one base away is much larger, so this may be a read error. Other DNA variants within this sample encode the same CDR3. This chain links TRBV5-1 with TRBJ2-1; 8 bases agree with TRBD2. The CDR3 totals 14 residues. In germline, CDR1 is SGHRS, CDR2 YFSETQ. Unmatched junction bases numbered 2, after V lost 5 bases and J lost 1 base. CDR3 sequence: CASSLAGSYNEQFF. CDR3 in DNA: TGCGCCAGCAGTTTAGCGGGGTCCTACAATGAGCAGTTCTTC.

The rearrangement links TRBV19 to TRBJ2-3; 10 bases match TRBD2. Germline V gene sequence: CDR1 LNHDA, CDR2 SQIVND (reference sequence). The V and J ends lost 5 bases and 5 bases, in that order; junction bases with no gene match: 7. The CDR3 extends over 15 amino acids. In DNA form, the CDR3 reads TGTGCCAGTAGTCGTCTAGCGGGAGCCATAGATACGCAGTATTTT. This gives the protein CASSRLAGAIDTQYF.

This clone was seen more than once but under ten times. The chain couples TRBV4-2 to TRBJ2-1, with 10 bases matching TRBD1. V was clipped by 4 bases and J by 8 bases; unmatched bases: 5. Germline V gives CDR1 LGHNA, CDR2 YNFKEQ. This CDR3 is built from 14 residues. CDR3 sequence (DNA): TGTGCCAGCAGCCTCGGGACAGGGGTCGATGAGCAGTTCTTC. Its translation: CASSLGTGVDEQFF.

In its sample, this clone was seen once. The J gene is TRBJ2-2, the V gene TRBV5-4, with a tentative D call TRBD2 (5 bases). The CDR3 extends over 14 amino acids. Germline CDR1 and CDR2: SGHNT and YYREEE (reference sequence). V was shortened by 3 bases and J by 6 bases, with 12 bases between the two germline ends. The CDR3 coding sequence is TGTGCCAGCAGCTCAACTAGGACCGCCGGGGAGCTGTTTTTT. Translated: CASSSTRTAGELFF.

This sequence joins TRBV5-6 and TRBJ2-2, with 7 bases matching TRBD2. V lost 2 bases and J lost 5; bases outside the gene matches: 6. The germline CDR1 and CDR2 sequences are SGHDT and YYEEEE. The CDR3 sequence is 15 residues long. The CDR3 loop is CASSFRSGATGELFF. The CDR3 DNA is TGTGCCAGCAGCTTCAGGAGCGGGGCTACCGGGGAGCTGTTTTTT.

The rearrangement uses TRBV7-3 and TRBJ1-1; maybe TRBD1 (5 bases). This CDR3 region has 16 residues. The germline V gene has CDR1 SGHTA and CDR2 FQGTGA. The V gene lost 2 bases and the J gene lost 1 base, with 14 bases spanning the gap. The CDR3 nucleotides read TGTGCCAGCAGCTTAGGGGGGGACGACGAGAACACTGAAGCTTTCTTT. This sequence encodes CASSLGGDDENTEAFF.